The subject of this entry is one T cell receptor beta chain. Its target is not known. If patients had autoimmune disease history or systemic immunosuppression, they were excluded. The data were taken from a study of OX40 agonist ivuxolimab in advanced cancers. The CDR3 contains 13 residues. The study's findings and limits: Some of the lowest clonal expansion was seen in partial responders at 0.1-3.0 mg/kg.

Here immunoSEQ multiplex PCR was the method, and the copy in TCRdb shows in-frame clones only, minus some. The data hold tens of thousands of clones, with almost 85% observed a single time. The chain joins TRBV21-1 to TRBJ2-7; TRBD1 is the table's D call, not checked against the DNA. TRBV21-1 is tagged as a pseudogene. This TCR was recovered from an adult with an advanced solid tumor such as melanoma, head and neck, liver or kidney cancer. The sample was CD4+ or CD8+ T cells sorted from blood, taken in a trial of the OX40 agonist ivuxolimab. CDR3 sequence: CASSKDNSYEQYF. CDR3 DNA: TGTGCCAGCAGCAAAGACAACTCCTACGAGCAGTACTTC.